The clone carrying this T cell receptor beta chain was counted a few times. Its antigen is still unknown. With template switching, a universal primer site was added, and the cDNA carried unique molecular identifiers. TCRdb re-derived calls from the 5' RACE reads in MiXCR, one entry per CDR3 protein. The sample has 410,000 or so distinct CDR3 sequences, approximately 17% seen once. The data derive from a study of identical twins. This CDR3 contains 15 residues. Germline assignment: CDR1 SGHVS and CDR2 FQNEAQ. Germline trimming cut 4 bases from V and 6 bases from J; bases unmatched to any gene: 9. Study observations and caveats: Models underpredicted monozygotic twin sharing of out-of-frame TCR alpha. Cord blood beta clonotypes that were abundant carried fewer insertions, and memory repertoires showed no such trend.

Sequenced material: naive T cells sorted from blood. This TCR was sampled from a man aged 45-65 years in good health. The rearrangement joins TRBV7-8 to TRBJ2-1; 7 nucleotides align to TRBD1. CDR3 amino acids: CASSSRQGWGNEQFF. CDR3 nucleotides: TGTGCCAGCAGCTCGAGACAGGGTTGGGGCAATGAGCAGTTCTTC.